Below, 30 T cell receptor beta chains from the same sample are listed, as sequenced in a study of T cells after somatic rescue of genetic block. Clones were read by immunoSEQ multiplex PCR, and TCRdb kept only the in-frame ones, dropping some. The table includes approximately 15,000 clones, just over 70% detected once. The sample was peripheral blood mononuclear cells (PBMCs). The receptors were sampled from a man aged 18 to 29.

The rearrangement joins TRBV10-1 to TRBJ1-2; 9 nucleotides line up with TRBD1. Trimming cost V 6 bases and J 3 bases; bases outside gene matches: 8. This CDR3 is 15 amino acids long. Germline V gives CDR1 WNHNN, CDR2 SYGVQD (reference sequence). CDR3 sequence: CASRRDRGMDYGYTF. The CDR3, as DNA: TGCGCCAGCAGGCGAGACAGGGGGATGGACTATGGCTACACCTTC.

V and J are TRBV6-5 and TRBJ1-1, with D tentatively TRBD1 (6 bases). Germline V gene sequence: CDR1 MNHEY, CDR2 SVGAGI. Trimming shortened V by 6 bases and J by 4 bases, and 15 bases separated the two germline ends. The CDR3 is 14 amino acids. CDR3 nucleotides: TGTGCCAGCAGGCCACGAGGGGGAGCCACTGAAGCTTTCTTT. Encoded protein: CASRPRGGATEAFF.

The V call is TRBV10-3, the J call TRBJ1-2, with TRBD1 matching 8 bases. The CDR3 spans 14 residues. The trim removed 6 bases at V and 2 bases at J, leaving 5 bases unmatched. Germline V gene sequence: CDR1 ENHRY, CDR2 SYGVKD. The CDR3 here is CAIRGQETNYGYTF. In DNA form, the CDR3 reads TGTGCCATCAGGGGACAGGAGACAAACTATGGCTACACCTTC.

The genes are TRBV6-5 and TRBJ2-5; the D is unclear. CDR1 is MNHEY and CDR2 is SVGAGI in the germline V gene. The V and J ends lost 2 bases and 1 base respectively, with 5 bases between them. The CDR3 covers 13 residues. As DNA, the CDR3 is TGTGCCAGCAGTTACCGTCCCCAAGAGACCCAGTACTTC. Protein sequence: CASSYRPQETQYF.

This clone is medium-sized by share. The V call is TRBV6-4, the J call TRBJ1-5; 7 positions match TRBD1. CDR3 length equals 14 residues. The V gene end was trimmed by 4 bases and the J gene end by 7 bases; junction bases not matched to a gene: 7. CDR1 and CDR2 (germline): MRHNA, SNTAGT. This CDR3 reads CASSVEGGGQPQHF. The CDR3 bases are TGTGCCAGCAGTGTAGAAGGGGGCGGGCAGCCCCAGCATTTT.

The chain has TRBV7-2 and TRBJ2-7, with D perhaps TRBD1 (6 bases). The V end was cut by 4 bases, the J end by 4 bases, with 14 bases between. CDR1 is SGHTA, CDR2 FQGNSA, per germline. This CDR3 spans 14 amino acids. The DNA for the CDR3 is TGTGCCAGCAGCTCAACCGGGACAAAGTACGAGCAGTACTTC. Amino acid sequence: CASSSTGTKYEQYF.

V gene TRBV18 combines with J gene TRBJ2-1; D is unclear. Germline V gene lookup returns CDR1 KGHSH and CDR2 LQKENI. This CDR3 spans 14 amino acids. The V gene lost 4 bases and the J gene lost 2 bases, with 9 bases spanning the gap. CDR3 sequence (DNA): TGTGCCAGCTCACGAGACTTGCCCTACAATGAGCAGTTCTTC. It yields the protein CASSRDLPYNEQFF.

In this sample, this clone turned up a few times. In DNA, the CDR3 is TGCAGCGTACCAGGGACTAGCGGGAGCCTCATCTCCTACAATGAGCAGTTCTTC. It specifies CSVPGTSGSLISYNEQFF. V gene TRBV29-1 combines with J gene TRBJ2-1; TRBD2 aligns across 14 bases. This CDR3 has 18 amino acids. The junction had 10 bases not matched to a gene; V was cut back by 6 bases and J by 0 bases. Germline loops: CDR1 SQVTM, CDR2 ANQGSEA.

The V and J genes are TRBV6-5 and TRBJ1-2; D not certain. Germline-derived CDR1 and CDR2 are MNHEY and SVGAGI. There are 13 residues in the CDR3. Trimming left V 0 bases short and J 4 bases short, with 6 bases between. The DNA of the CDR3 is TGTGCCAGCAGTTACTCCAGGCCCTATGGCTACACCTTC. Translating it yields CASSYSRPYGYTF.

CDR3 in amino acids: CACHRDPLSGNTIYF. The CDR3 bases are TGTGCCTGCCACCGGGACCCCTTATCTGGAAACACCATATATTTT. V gene TRBV19 combines with J gene TRBJ1-3; the D gene is possibly TRBD1 (5 bases). Deletions cut 11 bases from V and 1 base from J, with 18 bases between. Germline assignment: CDR1 LNHDA and CDR2 SQIVND (reference sequence). The CDR3 contains 15 residues.

The chain joins TRBV4-1 to TRBJ2-7; possible D gene TRBD2, 6 bases. Germline V gene lookup returns CDR1 MGHRA and CDR2 YSYEKL. The CDR3 extends over 16 amino acids. Trimming removed 0 bases at V and 4 bases at J, with 16 bases between. CDR3 sequence: CASSQEARTTDYEQYF. DNA for the CDR3: TGCGCCAGCAGCCAAGAGGCCAGGACTACCGATTACGAGCAGTACTTC.

This clone has more than one count but fewer than ten. The rearrangement uses TRBV4-2 and TRBJ1-4; no firm D call. The CDR3 covers 16 residues. Trimming removed 0 bases from V and 4 bases from J, with 12 bases in between. Germline CDR1 reads LGHNA; CDR2 reads YNFKEQ. For the CDR3, the DNA is TGTGCCAGCAGCCAAGAGGCCGGGAAGGATAATGAAAAACTGTTTTTT. Protein: CASSQEAGKDNEKLFF.

The J gene is TRBJ2-7, the V gene TRBV5-5; D is ambiguous. This CDR3 is built from 15 residues. Germline CDR1 SGHKS, CDR2 YYEKEE (reference sequence). V was cut by 3 bases and J by 2 bases, with 15 bases left in between. CDR3 DNA: TGTGCCAGCAGCTATAACGAACTAACTGCCTACGAGCAGTACTTC. Translation gives CASSYNELTAYEQYF.

The CDR3 DNA reads TGTGCCAGTACCCGAGGGACAGGGGGCACGAACATTCAGTACTTC. It specifies CASTRGTGGTNIQYF. This chain joins TRBV19 and TRBJ2-4; 12 nucleotides match TRBD1. Trimming removed 7 bases from V and 7 bases from J; junction bases left unmatched: 8. Germline loops: CDR1 LNHDA, CDR2 SQIVND (reference sequence). The CDR3 is made up of 15 amino acids.

V is TRBV6-5 and J is TRBJ1-4; TRBD1 might be the D (5 bases). There are 14 residues in the CDR3. Germline CDR1 and CDR2: MNHEY and SVGAGI. V lost 2 bases, J lost 10 bases, and 14 bases lay in between. The CDR3 sequence: CASSYGGEGGKLFF. The CDR3 nucleotides read TGTGCCAGCAGTTACGGGGGGGAAGGCGGAAAACTGTTTTTT.

This clone was observed a single time. The chain couples TRBV10-3 to TRBJ2-1, with a possible D match to TRBD2 (6 bases). CDR1 and CDR2 from the germline V gene are ENHRY and SYGVKD. The CDR3 has 14 residues. Deletions cut 8 bases from V and 6 bases from J, with 17 bases between. CDR3 sequence reads: CAISSTSWGNEQFF. The DNA of the CDR3 is TGTGCCATCTCCTCGACTAGTTGGGGCAATGAGCAGTTCTTC.

The DNA for the CDR3 is TGTGCCAGCAGTGTCAGGGGTGGTACGCAGTATTTT. Its protein product is CASSVRGGTQYF. This chain joins TRBV28 and TRBJ2-3; possibly TRBD1 for D (6 bases). Germline CDR1 is MDHEN and CDR2 is SYDVKM. The CDR3 runs to 12 residues. Trimming left V 5 bases short and J 8 bases short, with 11 bases between.

This chain uses TRBV2 with TRBJ2-5; TRBD1 matches 7 bases. V shed 5 bases and J 5 bases; nucleotides not matched to a gene: 5. This CDR3 spans 13 amino acids. CDR1 is SNHLY, CDR2 FYNNEI, per germline. The CDR3 region is CASSMSRGETQYF. The CDR3 DNA reads as TGTGCCAGCAGTATGTCCAGGGGGGAGACCCAGTACTTC.

The chain joins TRBV19 to TRBJ2-5; maybe TRBD2 (5 bases). The CDR3 is made up of 17 amino acids. The V end lost 5 bases, the J end lost 5 bases, and 24 bases lay between the germline ends. CDR1 and CDR2 from the germline V gene are LNHDA and SQIVND (reference sequence). CDR3: CASSPSRLGPRRETQYF. The DNA of the CDR3 is TGTGCCAGTAGTCCCTCTCGATTGGGTCCGAGGAGGGAGACCCAGTACTTC. Full variable domain (rest looked up from reference TRBV19 and TRBJ2-5): DGGITQSPKYLFRKEGQNVTLSCEQNLNHDAMYWYRQDPGQGLRLIYYSQIVNDFQKGDIAEGYSVSREKKESFPLTVTSAQKNPTAFYLCASSPSRLGPRRETQYFGPGTRLLVL.

This sequence joins TRBV7-9 and TRBJ2-1; 13 nucleotides line up with TRBD2. The CDR3 is 19 residues long. Germline-derived CDR1 and CDR2 are SEHNR and FQNEAQ (reference sequence). V lost 6 bases, J lost 3 bases, and 14 bases stayed unmatched. CDR3 sequence (DNA): TGTGCCAGCAGTTACGGACTAGCGGGAGTCCTCCCAGGCTACAATGAGCAGTTCTTC. Amino acids: CASSYGLAGVLPGYNEQFF.

V gene TRBV28 combines with J gene TRBJ1-5; D call uncertain. CDR1 and CDR2 from the germline V gene are MDHEN and SYDVKM. This CDR3 region has 12 residues. V lost 3 bases and J 6 bases, leaving 6 bases between the germline ends. The CDR3 DNA follows: TGTGCCAGCAGTTTGTTGACTCAGCCCCAGCATTTT. This sequence encodes CASSLLTQPQHF.

CDR3 DNA sequence: TGTGCCAGCAGCGTAGATGTAGGGACAGCCGGGACTAGGCTCACAGATACGCAGTATTTT. Its translation: CASSVDVGTAGTRLTDTQYF. The chain joins TRBV9 to TRBJ2-3, with D maybe TRBD2 (8 bases). Germline CDR1 and CDR2: SGDLS and YYNGEE. The V and J ends lost 0 bases and 2 bases respectively, with 25 bases between them. The CDR3 contains 20 residues.

This clone was detected only a few times. This chain joins TRBV5-6 and TRBJ1-2; the D is unclear. V lost 0 bases and J lost 5, with 5 bases in between. CDR1 is SGHDT and CDR2 is YYEEEE in the germline V gene. This CDR3 contains 12 residues. This CDR3 is CASSLAEYGYTF. The CDR3, as DNA: TGTGCCAGCAGCTTGGCCGAATATGGCTACACCTTC.

A single count supports this clone. The rearrangement joins TRBV19 to TRBJ1-6; 7 nucleotides line up with TRBD1. CDR1 and CDR2 from the germline V gene are LNHDA and SQIVND (reference sequence). This CDR3 has 19 residues. Trimming removed 7 bases from V and 4 bases from J; junction bases left unmatched: 19. CDR3 DNA: TGTGCCAGTACCAGAGGGAACAGGGGCCCAAGTTCTTATAATTCACCCCTCCACTTT. This codes for CASTRGNRGPSSYNSPLHF.

The rearrangement uses TRBV29-1 and TRBJ1-1, with a weak D call TRBD1 (6 bases). V was clipped by 0 bases and J by 5 bases, with 22 bases between them. The CDR3 has 17 amino acids. Germline V gives CDR1 SQVTM, CDR2 ANQGSEA. CDR3 coding DNA: TGCAGCGTTGAAGATCGAGGGGGGCGGCTTACGGGGACTGAAGCTTTCTTT. It is translated as CSVEDRGGRLTGTEAFF.

The chain couples TRBV11-3 to TRBJ1-3, with D unresolved. Germline CDR1 and CDR2: SGHNT and YENEEA. The CDR3 covers 14 residues. V lost 1 base and J lost 7, with 11 bases in between. CDR3: CASSLGRARNTIYF. Written as DNA, the CDR3 is TGTGCCAGCAGCTTAGGCCGGGCACGTAACACCATATATTTT.

This chain joins TRBV10-3 and TRBJ1-1, with 10 bases lining up with TRBD1. There are 14 residues in the CDR3. The V and J ends lost 7 bases and 4 bases, in that order; junction bases with no gene match: 6. Germline V gives CDR1 ENHRY, CDR2 SYGVKD. Here the CDR3 reads CAINGQGGGTEAFF. The CDR3 DNA reads TGTGCCATCAATGGACAGGGGGGAGGCACTGAAGCTTTCTTT.

The chain is built from TRBV5-3 and TRBJ2-3, with TRBD1 as a possible D gene (6 bases). TRBV5-3 is sorted into the ORF group, with uncertain function. The CDR3 totals 16 residues. The V end was cut by 2 bases, the J end by 0 bases, with 13 bases between. CDR3 residues: CARSFSRDKSTDTQYF. DNA for the CDR3: TGTGCCAGAAGCTTTTCCCGGGACAAAAGCACAGATACGCAGTATTTT.

This clone was observed a few times. V usage is TRBV7-3 and J usage is TRBJ2-5, with a tentative D call TRBD2 (7 bases). Germline CDR1 SGHTA, CDR2 FQGTGA. V was clipped by 5 bases and J by 7 bases, with 14 bases between them. The CDR3 is 13 amino acids. CDR3 coding DNA: TGTGCCAGCAGCAATGAGGGGGGGAGGACCCAGTACTTC. This encodes CASSNEGGRTQYF.

The rearrangement links TRBV11-3 to TRBJ1-2; no definite D call. Germline CDR1 reads SGHNT; CDR2 reads YENEEA. The CDR3 is 17 amino acids. V was shortened by 1 base and J by 0 bases, with 15 bases between the two germline ends. This CDR3 is CASSLGFVLLANYGYTF. CDR3 DNA: TGTGCCAGCAGCTTAGGGTTCGTTCTTCTAGCTAACTATGGCTACACCTTC.